A selection of T cell receptor beta chains follows, all from one sample in a study of cytomegalovirus exposure and HLA in healthy donors. Assay used: immunoSEQ multiplex PCR; TCRdb lists only in-frame clones, some missing. Among some 150,000 clones listed, around 77% were seen once. Material for sequencing was PBMCs. All receptors come from a woman in her 30s in good health and CMV-seronegative. CDR3s include the opening cysteine and the closing phenylalanine or tryptophan. The D gene is left open where the match is weak. Some rows mark clone size as missing; the rest say once, few, many or name a class of expanded clone.

abundance	d_gene	v_gene	j_gene	CDR3nt	CDR3aa
-	-	TRBV13	TRBJ1-1	TGTGCCAGCAGCCCCGCGGACCGAGGGCATGACACTGAAGCTTTCTTT	CASSPADRGHDTEAFF
-	TRBD2	TRBV19	TRBJ2-3	TGTGCCAGTAGTACCCTACTAGCGGGAGTAACAGATACGCAGTATTTT	CASSTLLAGVTDTQYF
-	-	TRBV28	TRBJ2-7	TGTGCCAGCAGTCGGGTCTACGAGCGGTACTTC	CASSRVYERYF
many	-	TRBV7-6	TRBJ1-5	TGTGCCAGCAGCTTCTCCTTGAATCAGCCCCAGCATTTT	CASSFSLNQPQHF
once	-	TRBV7-2	TRBJ2-1	TGTGCCAGCAGCTTAGACAGGTACAATGAGCAGTTCTTC	CASSLDRYNEQFF
once	TRBD2	TRBV4-2	TRBJ2-7	TGTGCCAGCAGCCTCGGGCTAGCGGGTTACGAGCAGTACTTC	CASSLGLAGYEQYF
-	-	TRBV5-4	TRBJ2-1	TGTGCCAGCAGCTTATCACTAGCAGGCAATGAGCAGTTCTTC	CASSLSLAGNEQFF
-	-	TRBV10-2	TRBJ2-3	TGCGCCAGCAGTGATACTAGTACAGATACGCAGTATTTT	CASSDTSTDTQYF
-	-	TRBV4-3	TRBJ2-3	TGCGCCAGCAGCCAAAGGGACACATACACAGATACGCAGTATTTT	CASSQRDTYTDTQYF
few	TRBD2	TRBV14	TRBJ2-1	TGTGCCAGCAGCCAAGAAGGAGCGGGAGGCTCCTACAATGAGCAGTTCTTC	CASSQEGAGGSYNEQFF
-	-	TRBV10-2	TRBJ2-2	TGCGCCAGCAGAGCAGGGGTCGGGGAGCTGTTTTTT	CASRAGVGELFF
few	-	TRBV5-1	TRBJ1-1	TGCGCCAGCAGCTCCGTTGACAGGAACACTGAAGCTTTCTTT	CASSSVDRNTEAFF
-	-	TRBV28	TRBJ2-7	TGTGCCAGCAGTTTAGGTTCAGGGGACGAGCAGTACTTC	CASSLGSGDEQYF
-	TRBD1	TRBV19	TRBJ2-1	TGTGCCAGTAGTATAGCGTCCGGACAGGGGAATGAGCAGTTCTTC	CASSIASGQGNEQFF
few	-	TRBV6-5	TRBJ2-1	TGTGCCAGCAGTTACCCCTTCTCCTACAATGAGCAGTTCTTC	CASSYPFSYNEQFF
few	-	TRBV5-1	TRBJ2-7	TGCGCCAGCAGCCCGCCGGACACATTCTCCTACGAGCAGTACTTC	CASSPPDTFSYEQYF
-	TRBD1	TRBV27	TRBJ1-1	TGTGCCAGCAGCCCGGGACAGATGAACACTGAAGCTTTCTTT	CASSPGQMNTEAFF
-	-	TRBV9	TRBJ1-1	TGTGCCAGCAGCCCGTCTGGAGGGATGAACACTGAAGCTTTCTTT	CASSPSGGMNTEAFF
-	TRBD1	TRBV7-8	TRBJ1-6	TGTGCCAGCAGCAACCAGGGGGTAGGGGGCGGTAATTCACCCCTCCACTTT	CASSNQGVGGGNSPLHF
-	-	TRBV10-3	TRBJ2-7	TGTGCCATCAGTGAAGGAGGGCGGAGCTCCTACGAGCAGTACTTC	CAISEGGRSSYEQYF
-	-	TRBV6-5	TRBJ2-3	TGTGCCAGCAGTTACTCTCAGGAAGATACGCAGTATTTT	CASSYSQEDTQYF
-	TRBD1	TRBV18	TRBJ1-1	TGTGCCAGCGCCGGACAGGCGAACACTGAAGCTTTCTTT	CASAGQANTEAFF
-	TRBD1	TRBV10-1	TRBJ2-1	TGCGCCAGCAGTCCTGAGGGGACAGGGAGCTCCTACAATGAGCAGTTCTTC	CASSPEGTGSSYNEQFF
-	-	TRBV27	TRBJ1-1	TGTGCCAGCAGTTTTGCATCGGGGACTGAAGCTTTCTTT	CASSFASGTEAFF
-	TRBD2	TRBV28	TRBJ2-1	TGTGCCAGCCTCCTTGTAGCGGGAGGGCCTGGTTCCTACAATGAGCAGTTCTTC	CASLLVAGGPGSYNEQFF
-	TRBD1	TRBV5-1	TRBJ2-7	TGCGCCAGCAGCGCCGGGACAGGCAGTCTCTCCTACGAGCAGTACTTC	CASSAGTGSLSYEQYF
-	TRBD2	TRBV5-6	TRBJ2-7	TGTGCCAGCAGCTTGTTAGCGGGACACGAGCAGTACTTC	CASSLLAGHEQYF
-	-	TRBV14	TRBJ2-2	TGTGCCAGCAGCCAAGCATTAGGTCTCGCGGGAACCGGGGAGCTGTTTTTT	CASSQALGLAGTGELFF
-	-	TRBV5-6	TRBJ2-5	TGTGCCAGCACCTTTTCGGGACAATCCGGCGGGGAGACCCAGTACTTC	CASTFSGQSGGETQYF
-	-	TRBV19	TRBJ1-2	TGTGCCAGTAGTATAGTTTATCTACAGCTCAGCCCTGTCTATGGCTACACCTTC	CASSIVYLQLSPVYGYTF
-	-	TRBV19	TRBJ2-7	TGTGCCAGTAGATCCTCTTTAGGGGTCTCCTACGAGCAGTACTTC	CASRSSLGVSYEQYF
once	-	TRBV7-2	TRBJ2-1	TGTGCCAGCAGCTCTCAGAACAATGAGCAGTTCTTC	CASSSQNNEQFF
-	TRBD2	TRBV5-1	TRBJ2-1	TGCGCCAGCAGCTTGGTAGCGGGAGGGCCTGATGAGCAGTTCTTC	CASSLVAGGPDEQFF
-	TRBD1	TRBV27	TRBJ1-1	TGTGCCAGCACCCAATCCACAGGGGGCTGGACTGAAGCTTTCTTT	CASTQSTGGWTEAFF
few	-	TRBV9	TRBJ2-1	TGTGCCAGCAGCACTTACTGGGGGGACGACTACAATGAGCAGTTCTTC	CASSTYWGDDYNEQFF
-	-	TRBV7-9	TRBJ1-1	TGTGCCAGCAGCCCCAGACAGATCACTGAAGCTTTCTTT	CASSPRQITEAFF
few	-	TRBV7-3	TRBJ2-2	TGTGCCAGCAGCTTAACCAGGGGGAACACCGGGGAGCTGTTTTTT	CASSLTRGNTGELFF
once	TRBD1	TRBV5-1	TRBJ1-1	TGCGCCAGCAGCTATGGACAGGGGGAGGAGAACACTGAAGCTTTCTTT	CASSYGQGEENTEAFF
-	-	TRBV14	TRBJ2-1	TGTGCCAGCAGCCAAGATACGGTCAACAATGAGCAGTTCTTC	CASSQDTVNNEQFF
few	-	TRBV21-1	TRBJ2-6	TGTGCCAGCAGCCTCCCCGGGAGGGGGGCTGGGGCCAACGTCCTGACTTTC	CASSLPGRGAGANVLTF
-	TRBD2	TRBV7-3	TRBJ2-2	TGTGCCAGCAGCTCCAATCCCCGGGTAGCGGGTGAGAACACCGGGGAGCTGTTTTTT	CASSSNPRVAGENTGELFF
once	-	TRBV30	TRBJ2-7	TGTGCCTGGAGCGGGGGCTCCTACGAGCAGTACTTC	CAWSGGSYEQYF
-	-	TRBV20-1	TRBJ1-1	TGCAGTGCCCCCCTGAGCACTGAAGCTTTCTTT	CSAPLSTEAFF
-	-	TRBV10-3	TRBJ1-3	TGTGCCATCAGACCCACAGGATTCTCTGGAAACACCATATATTTT	CAIRPTGFSGNTIYF
-	-	TRBV30	TRBJ1-4	TGTGCCTGGAGTACCGGGTCCCGCCTTAATGAAAAACTGTTTTTT	CAWSTGSRLNEKLFF
-	-	TRBV29-1	TRBJ2-2	TGCAGCGTTACGGGCACCGGGGAGCTGTTTTTT	CSVTGTGELFF